The entry below gives a single T cell receptor (beta chain) sequence along with its context. The identical CDR3 is also encoded by other nucleotide sequences in the sample. The data stem from a study of control samples from healthy donors and cancer patients. Sequenced by immunoSEQ multiplex PCR; TCRdb stores in-frame clones only, minus some. The repertoire consists of about 170,000 clones, with 91% occurring once and the leading ten covering about 1.6%. The sample was blood. The source of this sequence is a woman younger than 45 in good health.

Written as DNA, the CDR3 is TGTGCCAGTAGTATAGTCCGGGGGAGTCAAGAGACCCAGTACTTC. This codes for CASSIVRGSQETQYF. V and J are TRBV19 and TRBJ2-5; perhaps TRBD2 as D (6 bases). CDR1 is LNHDA and CDR2 is SQIVND in the germline V gene (reference sequence). Between the trimmed V and J ends, which lost 1 base and 2 bases, there was a span of 11 bases. CDR3 length: 15 amino acids. Drawing the rest from reference TRBV19 and TRBJ2-5, the complete variable domain is DGGITQSPKYLFRKEGQNVTLSCEQNLNHDAMYWYRQDPGQGLRLIYYSQIVNDFQKGDIAEGYSVSREKKESFPLTVTSAQKNPTAFYLCASSIVRGSQETQYFGPGTRLLVL.